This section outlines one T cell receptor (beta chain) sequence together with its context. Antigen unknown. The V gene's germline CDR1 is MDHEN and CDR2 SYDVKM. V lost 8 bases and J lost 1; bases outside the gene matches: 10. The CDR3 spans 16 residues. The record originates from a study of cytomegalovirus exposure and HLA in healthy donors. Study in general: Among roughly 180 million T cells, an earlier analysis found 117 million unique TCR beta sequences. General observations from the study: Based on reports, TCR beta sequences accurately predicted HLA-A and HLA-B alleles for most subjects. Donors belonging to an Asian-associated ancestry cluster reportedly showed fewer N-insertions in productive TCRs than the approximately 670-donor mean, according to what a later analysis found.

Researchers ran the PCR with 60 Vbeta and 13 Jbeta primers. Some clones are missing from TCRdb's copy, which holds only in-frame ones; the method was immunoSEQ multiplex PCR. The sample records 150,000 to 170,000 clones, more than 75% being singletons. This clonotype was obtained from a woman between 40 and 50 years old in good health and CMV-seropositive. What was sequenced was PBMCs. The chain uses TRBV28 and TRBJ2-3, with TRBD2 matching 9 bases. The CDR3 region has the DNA TGTGCCAGCGGGTTAGCGGGGGTGGTGGGCACAGATACGCAGTATTTT. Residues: CASGLAGVVGTDTQYF.